The entry below describes one T cell receptor beta chain. The specificity of this receptor is unknown. No base qualities exist here, and no much larger clone lies one base off it. This entry belongs to a study of blood T cell repertoires in COVID-19 (dated by TCRdb to 2018 to 2021). Regarding the complete study: Collaborator samples came from the United States, Italy and Spain and covered acute and convalescent phases of COVID-19. Where HLA class I and class II types were available, the types were taken from metadata supplied by the sample provider, not from assay-based typing. The repertoires were released in a freely available public database intended as a resource for research on the immune response to SARS-CoV-2. The samples were drawn from the first 160 participants of the ongoing ImmuneRACE study and from under 1,500 subjects provided by 6 global collaborators. The prospective study material was composed of cDNA or gDNA derived from T cells, B-cell-depleted T cells, or PBMCs. Subjects who had been exposed to COVID-19, were actively infected with it, or had recovered from it provided the deeply sampled blood TCRbeta repertoires that made up the dataset. Sample metadata almost always included a de-identified subject ID, COVID-19 status, age in years and sex.

TCRbeta CDR3 regions were amplified from genomic DNA by means of the immunoSEQ Assay, a bias-controlled multiplex PCR. On the study's bioinformatics: Nucleated cell counts per sample were estimated from amplification of reference gene primers within the assay. Sequence reads were collapsed and filtered to measure the absolute abundance of every unique TCRbeta CDR3 rearrangement. Productive Simpson clonality was computed per sample as the square root of Simpson's diversity index over productive rearrangements. TCRdb limited this immuneACCESS table to in-frame rearrangements with V and J called. A share of clones is missing; checked studies link under half to unresolved V genes, and the rest is unexplained. The V and J calls and clone size were taken over from that table, and D and trimming were inferred from the DNA. For this sample there are 150,000 to 200,000 clones; roughly 88% appear just once. The ten most abundant clones make up roughly 9.7% of the sample.

Each collaborating institution followed its own protocols to collect whole blood in K2EDTA tubes. For TCRbeta analysis, collaborator samples were shipped as frozen whole blood, as isolated PBMCs, or as DNA extracted from either sample type. Paper-wide results and their limitations: The quantity of clinical and demographic metadata differed by source and by participant and was supplied without curation.

Trimming takes 4 bases from V and 5 bases from J, and the germline ends sit 6 bases apart. The CDR3 holds 11 amino acids from the cysteine to the phenylalanine. Left in the record is the CDR3 DNA by itself, 33 bases read in frame from the first base. The receptor was derived from a human donor with active or convalescent COVID-19. The donor label of this sample is uncertain. The V gene is TRBV12-3 or TRBV12-4 and the J gene is TRBJ2-7; the D gene lacks a confident call. Material: peripheral blood. The CDR3 region reads CASSSGNEQYF. DNA sequence: TGTGCCAGCAGTTCCGGTAACGAGCAGTACTTC.